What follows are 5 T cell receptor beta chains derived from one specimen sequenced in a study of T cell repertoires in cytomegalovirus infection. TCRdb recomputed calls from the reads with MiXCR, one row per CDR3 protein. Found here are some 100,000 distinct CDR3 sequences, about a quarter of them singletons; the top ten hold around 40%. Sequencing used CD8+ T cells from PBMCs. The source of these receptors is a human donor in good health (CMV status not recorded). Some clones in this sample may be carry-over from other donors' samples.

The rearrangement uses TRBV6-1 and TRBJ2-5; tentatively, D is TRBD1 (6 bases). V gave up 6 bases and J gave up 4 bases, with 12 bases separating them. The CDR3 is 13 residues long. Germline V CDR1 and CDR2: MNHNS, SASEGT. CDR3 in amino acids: CASRRTASETQYF. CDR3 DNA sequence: TGTGCCAGCAGACGGACAGCATCAGAGACCCAGTACTTC.

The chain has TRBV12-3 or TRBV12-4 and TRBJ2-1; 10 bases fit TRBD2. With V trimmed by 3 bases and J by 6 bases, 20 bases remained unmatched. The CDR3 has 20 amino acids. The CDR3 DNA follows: TGTGCCAGCAGTTTGCGGCTAGCGGGAGACAATGCTAAGATGGGCAATGAGCAGTTCTTC. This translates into CASSLRLAGDNAKMGNEQFF.

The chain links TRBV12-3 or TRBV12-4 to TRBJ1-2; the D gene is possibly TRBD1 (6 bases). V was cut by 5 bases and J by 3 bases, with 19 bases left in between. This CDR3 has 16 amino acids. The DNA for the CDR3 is TGTGCCAGCAGTCCGGGACACCAGCCGACGGACTATGGCTACACCTTC. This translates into CASSPGHQPTDYGYTF.

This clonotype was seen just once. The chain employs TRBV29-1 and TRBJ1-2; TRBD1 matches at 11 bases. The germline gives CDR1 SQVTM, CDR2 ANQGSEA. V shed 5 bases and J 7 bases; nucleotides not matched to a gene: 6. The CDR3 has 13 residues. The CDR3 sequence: CSVWTGGAGGYTF. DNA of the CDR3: TGCAGCGTTTGGACAGGGGGCGCCGGTGGCTACACCTTC.

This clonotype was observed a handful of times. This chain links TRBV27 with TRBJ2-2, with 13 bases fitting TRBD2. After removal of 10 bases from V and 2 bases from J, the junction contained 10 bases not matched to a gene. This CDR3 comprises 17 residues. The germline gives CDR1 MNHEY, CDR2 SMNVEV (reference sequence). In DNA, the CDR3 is TGTGCCACCCTAAGGACTAGCGGGGGCCCTAACACCGGGGAGCTGTTTTTT. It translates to CATLRTSGGPNTGELFF.